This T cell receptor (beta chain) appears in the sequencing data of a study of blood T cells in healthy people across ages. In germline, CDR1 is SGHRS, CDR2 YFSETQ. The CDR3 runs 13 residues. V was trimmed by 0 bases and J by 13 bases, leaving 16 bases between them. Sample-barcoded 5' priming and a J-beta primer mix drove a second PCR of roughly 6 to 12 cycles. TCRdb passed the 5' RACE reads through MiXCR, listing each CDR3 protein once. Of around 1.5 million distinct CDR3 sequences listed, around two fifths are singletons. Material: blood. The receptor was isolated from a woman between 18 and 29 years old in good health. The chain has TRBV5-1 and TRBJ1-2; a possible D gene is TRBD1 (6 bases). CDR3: CASSLEQIPGVTF. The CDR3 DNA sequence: TGCGCCAGCAGCTTGGAACAGATTCCAGGGGTCACCTTC.